The 31 T cell receptor beta chains reported below all come from one sample, sequenced in a study of T cell responses to AZD1222 COVID-19 vaccine. Method: immunoSEQ multiplex PCR; TCRdb's copy keeps in-frame clones and lacks some. The sample lists 150,000 or so clones; around 92% were seen once. This sample comprised peripheral blood, obtained 28 days after the second AZD1222 dose. The receptors come from an adult who received the AZD1222 COVID-19 vaccine.

The chain uses TRBV28 and TRBJ1-3; TRBD1 matches at 7 bases. The germline CDR1 and CDR2 sequences are MDHEN and SYDVKM. CDR3 length: 15 amino acids. V dropped 2 bases and J dropped 5; count of bases not matched to a gene: 6. CDR3 protein: CASSLRGTDRNTIYF. Written as DNA, the CDR3 is TGTGCCAGCAGTTTAAGAGGGACAGATCGAAACACCATATATTTT.

The V call is TRBV6-5, the J call TRBJ2-3, with 10 bases matching TRBD2. The CDR3 covers 15 residues. V lost 6 bases to trimming and J lost 5 bases; unmatched junction nucleotides: 8. In germline, CDR1 is MNHEY, CDR2 SVGAGI. The CDR3 loop reads CASRTPSGRGDTQYF. The DNA for the CDR3 is TGTGCCAGCAGGACTCCTAGCGGGAGAGGAGATACGCAGTATTTT.

This chain joins TRBV19 and TRBJ1-2, with no clear D. Germline CDR1 and CDR2: LNHDA and SQIVND (reference sequence). V lost 5 bases, J lost 4 bases, and 14 bases lay in between. CDR3 size: 14 residues. The CDR3 nucleotides are TGTGCCAGTAGTCAAAATGGCCAAACCTATGGCTACACCTTC. Its protein is CASSQNGQTYGYTF.

This sequence joins TRBV2 and TRBJ2-1; no clear D gene. Germline V lookup: CDR1 SNHLY, CDR2 FYNNEI. This CDR3 is 13 amino acids long. V was shortened by 7 bases and J by 0 bases, with 7 bases between the two germline ends. As DNA, the CDR3 is TGTGCCAGCAAAAGGAGCTCCTACAATGAGCAGTTCTTC. It codes for CASKRSSYNEQFF.

This clone appeared a single time. The chain links TRBV27 to TRBJ2-7, with 8 bases lining up with TRBD1. V was clipped by 5 bases and J by 1 base; unmatched bases: 7. Germline V gives CDR1 MNHEY, CDR2 SMNVEV (reference sequence). This CDR3 comprises 15 residues. The CDR3 DNA reads as TGTGCCAGCAGTATCCAGGGGGCAGGGTCCTACGAGCAGTACTTC. It codes for CASSIQGAGSYEQYF.

The chain has TRBV10-2 and TRBJ2-1, with D uncertain. V lost 8 bases and J lost 8, with 22 bases in between. CDR3 length: 15 residues. Germline V gene sequence: CDR1 WSHSY, CDR2 SAAADI. The CDR3 region is CASANAQVVGHEQFF. In DNA form, the CDR3 reads TGCGCCAGCGCAAATGCGCAGGTCGTTGGGCATGAGCAGTTCTTC.

The V and J genes are TRBV14 and TRBJ1-1; D gene uncertain. CDR1 is SGHDN and CDR2 is FVKESK in the germline V gene. The length of the CDR3 is 14 residues. V was clipped by 3 bases and J by 0 bases, with 8 bases between them. The CDR3: CASSQRLMNTEAFF. For the CDR3, the DNA is TGTGCCAGCAGCCAGAGGCTCATGAACACTGAAGCTTTCTTT. The full variable domain, its missing parts supplied by reference TRBV14 and TRBJ1-1, is EAGVTQFPSHSVIEKGQTVTLRCDPISGHDNLYWYRRVMGKEIKFLLHFVKESKQDESGMPNNRFLAERTGGTYSTLKVQPAELEDSGVYFCASSQRLMNTEAFFGQGTRLTVV.

The V call is TRBV11-2, the J call TRBJ2-5, with 12 bases aligning to TRBD2. The length of the CDR3 is 17 residues. CDR1 SGHAT and CDR2 FQNNGV come from the germline V gene. Trimming removed 0 bases from V and 4 bases from J; junction bases left unmatched: 6. The CDR3 nucleotides are TGTGCCAGCAGCTTAGATCCGGGACTAGCGGGTGCAGAGACCCAGTACTTC. It specifies CASSLDPGLAGAETQYF.

The chain is built from TRBV7-2 and TRBJ1-2, with D perhaps matching TRBD1 (6 bases). CDR1 and CDR2 from the germline V gene are SGHTA and FQGNSA. The CDR3 runs 15 residues. Trimming took off 5 bases at V and 2 bases at J, with 15 bases between the two ends. CDR3: CASSPQRGANYGYTF. The CDR3 nucleotides are TGTGCCAGCAGCCCGCAGAGGGGGGCGAACTATGGCTACACCTTC.

The J gene is TRBJ1-1, the V gene TRBV28; D gene unclear. CDR1 and CDR2 from the germline V gene are MDHEN and SYDVKM. This CDR3 comprises 11 residues. Trimming took 3 bases from V and 6 from J, leaving 5 bases between them. The CDR3 spells CASSFIAEAFF. The CDR3 DNA reads as TGTGCCAGCAGTTTTATAGCTGAAGCTTTCTTT.

The chain joins TRBV6-5 to TRBJ2-1; 12 nucleotides match TRBD1. CDR3 length: 15 amino acids. CDR1 and CDR2 (germline): MNHEY, SVGAGI. The J segment lost 7 bases and the V segment lost 6 bases, leaving 7 bases of the junction unmatched. The CDR3 protein is CASRGGDRGLNEQFF. Here the CDR3 DNA reads TGTGCCAGCAGGGGTGGGGACAGGGGGCTAAATGAGCAGTTCTTC.

The chain employs TRBV6-9 and TRBJ1-5, with 7 bases aligning to TRBD1. The CDR3 extends over 17 amino acids. V was clipped by 4 bases and J by 2 bases; unmatched bases: 11. Germline values: CDR1 MNHGY, CDR2 SVAAGI. CDR3 DNA: TGTGCCAGCAGTTTTTCCTCGGGACAGCCCTGCAATCAGCCCCAGCATTTT. This encodes CASSFSSGQPCNQPQHF.

This chain uses TRBV6-5 with TRBJ2-3, with unresolved D. V shed 6 bases and J shed 0 bases, with 10 bases lying between them. This CDR3 is built from 14 residues. Germline CDR1 is MNHEY and CDR2 is SVGAGI. CDR3 amino acids: CASSLSWSTDTQYF. CDR3 DNA sequence: TGTGCCAGCAGCCTCAGCTGGAGCACAGATACGCAGTATTTT.

The V call is TRBV28, the J call TRBJ1-1, with D unclear. Trimming pared 3 bases from V and 1 base from J, leaving 9 bases between. The length of the CDR3 is 14 residues. The germline V gene has CDR1 MDHEN and CDR2 SYDVKM. Here the CDR3 reads CASSFRSGNTEAFF. The CDR3 nucleotides read TGTGCCAGCAGTTTCAGGTCCGGGAACACTGAAGCTTTCTTT.

The chain combines TRBV5-5 with TRBJ2-1; tentatively, D is TRBD2 (7 bases). This CDR3 comprises 15 residues. V lost 7 bases to trimming and J lost 1 base, with 15 bases between them. Germline CDR1 reads SGHKS; CDR2 reads YYEKEE (reference sequence). This chain's CDR3 is CASYTGGQSYNEQFF. CDR3 nucleotides: TGTGCCAGCTATACCGGGGGGCAGTCCTACAATGAGCAGTTCTTC.

CDR3 nucleotides: TGTGCCAGCAGCTCGACTAGCCACCCTTACAATGAGCAGTTCTTC. Encoded protein: CASSSTSHPYNEQFF. The chain links TRBV11-1 to TRBJ2-1, with TRBD2 matching 7 bases. This CDR3 has 15 amino acids. Unmatched junction bases numbered 7, after V lost 4 bases and J lost 4 bases. Germline CDR1 and CDR2: SGHAT and FQDESV (reference sequence).

The V call is TRBV28, the J call TRBJ2-1; 8 nucleotides align to TRBD2. The trim removed 2 bases at V and 9 bases at J, leaving 9 bases unmatched. The CDR3 is made up of 15 amino acids. CDR1 is MDHEN and CDR2 is SYDVKM in the germline V gene. The CDR3 nucleotides read TGTGCCAGCAGTTTACAAGCGGGAGCGCTAGGTGAGCAGTTCTTC. This sequence encodes CASSLQAGALGEQFF.

CDR3 sequence reads: CATEGQVNYGYTF. DNA of the CDR3: TGTGCCACAGAGGGACAGGTTAACTATGGCTACACCTTC. The rearrangement joins TRBV10-3 to TRBJ1-2, with TRBD1 identical over 8 bases. The CDR3 has 13 residues. In germline, CDR1 is ENHRY, CDR2 SYGVKD. Unmatched junction bases numbered 5, after V lost 10 bases and J lost 1 base.

The V gene is TRBV28, the J gene TRBJ2-7, with 9 bases matching TRBD2. In germline, CDR1 is MDHEN, CDR2 SYDVKM. The CDR3 contains 16 residues. Trimming removed 3 bases from V and 4 bases from J; junction bases left unmatched: 10. The CDR3, as DNA: TGTGCCAGCAGTTTTAAAGGCGGGAGGGCCGGGTACGAGCAGTACTTC. Translation gives CASSFKGGRAGYEQYF.

The chain has TRBV5-1 and TRBJ2-1; 7 nucleotides agree with TRBD2. The CDR3 has 13 residues. CDR1 and CDR2 (germline): SGHRS, YFSETQ. V was pared by 4 bases and J by 8 bases, with 6 bases of the junction left unmatched. CDR3 loop: CASSAGRGDEQFF. DNA for the CDR3: TGCGCCAGCAGCGCGGGACGGGGGGATGAGCAGTTCTTC.

The chain carries TRBV15 and TRBJ1-6; no firm D call. Trimming left V 3 bases short and J 10 bases short, with 10 bases between. In germline, CDR1 is LNHNV, CDR2 YYDKDF (reference sequence). This CDR3 has 13 amino acids. CDR3 nucleotide sequence: TGTGCCACCAGCAGTGGTCCTTTCTCACCCCTCCACTTT. Its translation is CATSSGPFSPLHF.

The chain is built from TRBV5-4 and TRBJ2-5; 8 nucleotides agree with TRBD1. The CDR3 is 15 residues long. From germline, CDR1 is SGHNT and CDR2 YYREEE (reference sequence). V was clipped by 4 bases and J by 5 bases; unmatched bases: 10. In DNA form, the CDR3 reads TGTGCCAGCAGCACTGGACAGGGTCTAGGGGAGACCCAGTACTTC. Its translation: CASSTGQGLGETQYF.

V gene TRBV6-2 or TRBV6-3 combines with J gene TRBJ1-2, with D possibly being TRBD1 (5 bases). The V gene lost 0 bases and the J gene lost 4 bases, with 12 bases spanning the gap. Germline lookup yields CDR1 MNHEY and CDR2 SVGEGT. There are 15 residues in the CDR3. CDR3 in amino acids: CASSYSGGNFYGYTF. DNA for the CDR3: TGTGCCAGCAGTTACTCGGGGGGGAACTTCTATGGCTACACCTTC.

This chain connects TRBV4-3 to TRBJ2-1; 12 bases match TRBD1. Germline V gene lookup returns CDR1 LGHNA and CDR2 YSLEER. Trimming took 4 bases from V and 2 from J; bases not matched to a gene: 3. The CDR3 is 16 amino acids. CDR3 in amino acids: CASSLGTGGTYNEQFF. The CDR3, as DNA: TGCGCCAGCAGCCTAGGGACAGGGGGCACCTACAATGAGCAGTTCTTC.

The chain uses TRBV18 and TRBJ2-6; TRBD2 is a possible D gene (5 bases). CDR3 length: 15 amino acids. V lost 5 bases to trimming and J lost 0 bases, with 8 bases between them. CDR1 is KGHSH and CDR2 is LQKENI in the germline V gene. CDR3 loop: CASSTRDSGANVLTF. The CDR3 DNA reads as TGTGCCAGCTCAACTAGAGACTCTGGGGCCAACGTCCTGACTTTC. The variable domain in full, with the rest retrieved from reference TRBV18 and TRBJ2-6, is NAGVMQNPRHLVRRRGQEARLRCSPMKGHSHVYWYRQLPEEGLKFMVYLQKENIIDESGMPKERFSAEFPKEGPSILRIQQVVRGDSAAYFCASSTRDSGANVLTFGAGSRLTVL.

The chain links TRBV6-1 to TRBJ2-1; TRBD2 aligns across 9 bases. The germline CDR1 and CDR2 sequences are MNHNS and SASEGT. The length of the CDR3 is 15 residues. V was pared by 3 bases and J by 3 bases, with 3 bases of the junction left unmatched. In nucleotides, the CDR3 is TGTGCCAGCAGTGAGACTAGCGGAGGCTACAATGAGCAGTTCTTC. Its translation: CASSETSGGYNEQFF.

The chain has TRBV3-1 (or the pseudogene TRBV3-2) and TRBJ1-2; 9 nucleotides line up with TRBD1. Trimming cost V 4 bases and J 8 bases; bases outside gene matches: 14. The CDR3 is made up of 16 amino acids. Germline V gives CDR1 LGHDT, CDR2 YNNKEL (reference sequence). The chain's CDR3 is CASSLQAGTGKGGYTF. CDR3 nucleotides: TGTGCCAGCAGCCTCCAAGCTGGGACAGGGAAGGGCGGCTACACCTTC.

The chain is built from TRBV30 and TRBJ2-3; 10 positions match TRBD1. The CDR3 contains 16 residues. The ends lost 2 bases at V and 4 bases at J; junction bases unmatched: 9. The germline CDR1 and CDR2 sequences are GTSNPN and SVGIG (reference sequence). The CDR3 spells CAWSSGTGASPDTQYF. The DNA for the CDR3 is TGTGCCTGGAGTTCTGGGACAGGGGCCTCTCCAGATACGCAGTATTTT.

The CDR3 region has the DNA TGTGCCAGCAGCTTAGAGAGGGCAGTGAACACCGGGGAGCTGTTTTTT. It is translated as CASSLERAVNTGELFF. The chain couples TRBV11-2 to TRBJ2-2; tentatively, D is TRBD2 (5 bases). The V end was cut by 0 bases, the J end by 1 base, with 9 bases between. The CDR3 is 16 amino acids. Germline V lookup: CDR1 SGHAT, CDR2 FQNNGV. The full variable domain, its missing parts supplied by reference TRBV11-2 and TRBJ2-2, is EAGVAQSPRYKIIEKRQSVAFWCNPISGHATLYWYQQILGQGPKLLIQFQNNGVVDDSQLPKDRFSAERLKGVDSTLKIQPAKLEDSAVYLCASSLERAVNTGELFFGEGSRLTVL.

The chain couples TRBV28 to TRBJ1-6; no firm D call. CDR1 MDHEN and CDR2 SYDVKM come from the germline V gene. This CDR3 contains 17 residues. Trimming took off 3 bases at V and 8 bases at J, with 20 bases between the two ends. The CDR3 protein is CASSFIGRRYNDSPLHF. The CDR3, as DNA: TGTGCCAGCAGTTTCATAGGACGCCGATACAACGATTCACCCCTCCACTTT.

The chain is built from TRBV2 and TRBJ2-2, with D perhaps matching TRBD1 (6 bases). Germline CDR1 and CDR2: SNHLY and FYNNEI. There are 15 residues in the CDR3. With 6 bases removed from V and 0 bases from J, the gap between germline ends came to 11 bases. The CDR3 loop reads CASRETGANTGELFF. In DNA, the CDR3 is TGTGCCAGCAGGGAGACAGGAGCGAACACCGGGGAGCTGTTTTTT.